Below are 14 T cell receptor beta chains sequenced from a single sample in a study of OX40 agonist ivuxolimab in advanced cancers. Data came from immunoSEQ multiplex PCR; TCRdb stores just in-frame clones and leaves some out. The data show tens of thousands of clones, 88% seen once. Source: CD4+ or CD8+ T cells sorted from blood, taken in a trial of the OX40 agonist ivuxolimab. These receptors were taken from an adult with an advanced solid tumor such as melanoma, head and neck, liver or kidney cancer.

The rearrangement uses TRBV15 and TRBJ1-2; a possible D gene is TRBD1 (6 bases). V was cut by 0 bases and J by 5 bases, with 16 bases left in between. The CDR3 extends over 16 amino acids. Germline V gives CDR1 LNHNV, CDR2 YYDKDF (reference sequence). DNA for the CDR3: TGTGCCACCAGCAGAGAGGTGGCCAGGGGAATGTATGGCTACACCTTC. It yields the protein CATSREVARGMYGYTF.

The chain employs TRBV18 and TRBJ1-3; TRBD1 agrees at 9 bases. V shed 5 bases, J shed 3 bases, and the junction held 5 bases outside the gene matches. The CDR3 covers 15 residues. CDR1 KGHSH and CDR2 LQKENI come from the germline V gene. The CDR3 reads CASSADRGNGNTIYF. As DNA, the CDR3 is TGTGCCAGCTCAGCAGACAGGGGGAATGGAAACACCATATATTTT.

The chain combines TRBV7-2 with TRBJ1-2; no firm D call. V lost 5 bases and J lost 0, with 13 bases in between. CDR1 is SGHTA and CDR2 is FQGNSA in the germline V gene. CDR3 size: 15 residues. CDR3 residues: CASSRSNNANYGYTF. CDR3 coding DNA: TGTGCCAGCAGCCGCTCGAACAATGCTAACTATGGCTACACCTTC.

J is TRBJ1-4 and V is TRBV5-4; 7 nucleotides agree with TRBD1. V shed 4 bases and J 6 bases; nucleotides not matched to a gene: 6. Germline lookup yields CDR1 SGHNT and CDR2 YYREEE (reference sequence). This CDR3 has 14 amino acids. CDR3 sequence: CASSVGQKDEKLFF. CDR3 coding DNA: TGTGCCAGCAGCGTGGGACAGAAGGATGAAAAACTGTTTTTT.

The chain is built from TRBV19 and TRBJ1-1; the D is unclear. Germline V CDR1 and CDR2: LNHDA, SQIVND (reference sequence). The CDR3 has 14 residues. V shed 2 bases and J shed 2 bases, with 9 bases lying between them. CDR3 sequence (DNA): TGTGCCAGTAGTATAAGAGGGTTCAACACTGAAGCTTTCTTT. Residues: CASSIRGFNTEAFF.

The CDR3 nucleotides are TGCGCCAGCAGCCAAGATCTAGGCGGGACAGGTGAAAAACTGTTTTTT. Residues: CASSQDLGGTGEKLFF. V usage is TRBV4-3 and J usage is TRBJ1-4, with 8 bases identical to TRBD1. J lost 7 bases, V lost 0 bases, and 7 bases had no gene match. CDR3 length: 16 amino acids. The germline CDR1 and CDR2 sequences are LGHNA and YSLEER.

The CDR3 DNA reads as TGTGCCAGCAGTGGTTCCCCGGCAGGGGCCACAAACGAGCAGTACTTC. It yields the protein CASSGSPAGATNEQYF. The rearrangement links TRBV27 to TRBJ2-7; a possible D gene is TRBD1 (6 bases). Germline-derived CDR1 and CDR2 are MNHEY and SMNVEV (reference sequence). Trimming stripped 5 bases from V and 5 bases from J, with 22 bases between. The CDR3 consists of 16 residues.

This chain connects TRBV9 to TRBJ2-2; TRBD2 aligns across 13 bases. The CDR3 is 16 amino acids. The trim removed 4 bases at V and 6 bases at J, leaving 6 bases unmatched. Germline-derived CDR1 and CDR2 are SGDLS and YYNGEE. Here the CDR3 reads CASSPQLAGGSGELFF. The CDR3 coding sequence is TGTGCCAGCAGCCCCCAACTAGCGGGGGGGTCCGGGGAGCTGTTTTTT.

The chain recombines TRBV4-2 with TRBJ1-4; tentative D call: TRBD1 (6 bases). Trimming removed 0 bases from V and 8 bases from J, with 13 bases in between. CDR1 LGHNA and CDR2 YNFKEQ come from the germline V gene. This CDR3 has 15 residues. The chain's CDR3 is CASSQDPGAREKLFF. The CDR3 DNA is TGTGCCAGCAGCCAAGATCCGGGGGCGCGAGAAAAACTGTTTTTT.

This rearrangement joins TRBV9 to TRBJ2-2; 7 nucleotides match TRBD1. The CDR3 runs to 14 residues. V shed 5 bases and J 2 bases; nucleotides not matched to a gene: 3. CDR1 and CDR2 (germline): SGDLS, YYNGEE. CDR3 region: CASRQGTNTGELFF. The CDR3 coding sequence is TGTGCCAGCAGACAGGGGACAAACACCGGGGAGCTGTTTTTT.

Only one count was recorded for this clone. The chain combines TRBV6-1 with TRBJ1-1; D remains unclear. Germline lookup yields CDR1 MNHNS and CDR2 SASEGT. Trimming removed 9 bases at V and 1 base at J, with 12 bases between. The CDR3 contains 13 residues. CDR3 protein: CASRRASNTEAFF. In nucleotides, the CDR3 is TGTGCCAGTAGAAGAGCTTCGAACACTGAAGCTTTCTTT.

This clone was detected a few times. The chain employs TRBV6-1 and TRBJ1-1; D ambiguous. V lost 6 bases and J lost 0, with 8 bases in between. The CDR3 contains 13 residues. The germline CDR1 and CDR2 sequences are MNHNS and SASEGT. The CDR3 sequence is CASRETVNTEAFF. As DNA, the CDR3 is TGTGCCAGCAGGGAGACGGTGAACACTGAAGCTTTCTTT.

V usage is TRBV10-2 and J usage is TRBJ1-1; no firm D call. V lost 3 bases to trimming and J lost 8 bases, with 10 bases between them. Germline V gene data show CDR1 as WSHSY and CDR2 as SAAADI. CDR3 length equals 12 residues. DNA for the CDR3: TGCGCCAGCAGTGAAAGGACTAACGAAGCTTTCTTT. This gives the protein CASSERTNEAFF.

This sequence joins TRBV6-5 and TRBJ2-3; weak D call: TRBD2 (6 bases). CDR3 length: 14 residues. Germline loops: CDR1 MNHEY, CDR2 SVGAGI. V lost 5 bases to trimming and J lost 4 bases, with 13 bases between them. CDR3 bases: TGTGCCAGCAGTGGGACTGCGGACCCAGATACGCAGTATTTT. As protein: CASSGTADPDTQYF.